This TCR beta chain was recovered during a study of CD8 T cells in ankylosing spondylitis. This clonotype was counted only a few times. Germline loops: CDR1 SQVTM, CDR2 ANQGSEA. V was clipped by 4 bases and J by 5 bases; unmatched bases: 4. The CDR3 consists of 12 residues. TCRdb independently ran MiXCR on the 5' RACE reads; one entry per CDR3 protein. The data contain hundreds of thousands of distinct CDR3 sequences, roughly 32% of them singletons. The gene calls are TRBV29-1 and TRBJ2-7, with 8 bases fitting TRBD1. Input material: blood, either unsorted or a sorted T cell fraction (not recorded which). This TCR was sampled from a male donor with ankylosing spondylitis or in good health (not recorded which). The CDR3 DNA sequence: TGCAGCGTTGGGACAGGGTACAACGAGCAGTACTTC. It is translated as CSVGTGYNEQYF.